One sample yielded the 11 T cell receptor beta chains listed below, sequenced in a study of OX40 agonist ivuxolimab in advanced cancers. Using immunoSEQ multiplex PCR, the repertoire was profiled, and TCRdb retains in-frame clones only, with some absent. The repertoire holds under 100,000 clones, around 90% seen once, with roughly 0.65% in the top ten. The sample was CD4+ or CD8+ T cells sorted from blood, taken in a trial of the OX40 agonist ivuxolimab. The receptors derive from an adult with an advanced solid tumor such as melanoma, head and neck, liver or kidney cancer.

In this sample, this clone turned up once. This chain uses TRBV2 with TRBJ2-5; weak D call: TRBD1 (5 bases). Trimming removed 9 bases from V and 2 bases from J, with 19 bases in between. From germline, CDR1 is SNHLY and CDR2 FYNNEI. This CDR3 is built from 15 residues. CDR3 in DNA: TGTGCCAGTATGCTCGATCAGGGTGGACAAGAGACCCAGTACTTC. Residues: CASMLDQGGQETQYF.

This clone was picked up one time. The chain carries TRBV28 and TRBJ2-1; 12 bases are a match to TRBD1. Per the germline V gene, CDR1 is MDHEN and CDR2 is SYDVKM. The V gene end was trimmed by 5 bases and the J gene end by 10 bases; junction bases not matched to a gene: 9. This CDR3 spans 15 amino acids. The CDR3 sequence: CASSPPGTGGDEQFF. The DNA of the CDR3 is TGTGCCAGCAGTCCTCCCGGGACAGGGGGCGACGAGCAGTTCTTC.

The chain recombines TRBV25-1 with TRBJ2-5; TRBD2 matches at 15 bases. Trimming took 8 bases from V and 7 from J; bases not matched to a gene: 5. Per germline, CDR1 MGHDK and CDR2 SYGVNS. The CDR3 length is 14 residues. The CDR3 sequence is CASRGTSGRRTQYF. The CDR3 coding sequence is TGTGCCAGCCGGGGGACTAGCGGGAGGAGGACCCAGTACTTC.

This clone was detected only a few times. The chain has TRBV30 and TRBJ1-5; D gene uncertain. V dropped 3 bases and J dropped 12 bases, with 3 bases sitting between them. The CDR3 contains 8 residues. Germline CDR1 reads GTSNPN; CDR2 reads SVGIG (reference sequence). CDR3 coding DNA: TGTGCCTGGAGGCTCCAGCATTTT. Protein product: CAWRLQHF.

V gene TRBV7-9 combines with J gene TRBJ2-1, with D unresolved. The CDR3 contains 11 residues. V shed 1 base and J shed 9 bases, with 4 bases lying between them. Germline loops: CDR1 SEHNR, CDR2 FQNEAQ (reference sequence). The CDR3 DNA is TGTGCCAGCAGCTTAGAGGTTGAGCAGTTCTTC. It specifies CASSLEVEQFF.

This clone appeared a single time. This chain links TRBV19 with TRBJ2-2, with TRBD1 matching 10 bases. CDR3 length equals 14 residues. Looked up from germline, CDR1 is LNHDA and CDR2 is SQIVND (reference sequence). J gave up 7 bases and V 7 bases, and 6 bases lay outside the gene matches. This chain's CDR3 is CASTSTGGGGELFF. CDR3 in DNA: TGTGCCAGTACCTCGACAGGGGGCGGCGGGGAGCTGTTTTTT.

This rearrangement joins TRBV11-1 to TRBJ2-5; the D gene could be TRBD1 or TRBD2 (6 bases each). Germline CDR1 is SGHAT and CDR2 is FQDESV (reference sequence). This CDR3 has 14 residues. V lost 7 bases and J lost 2, with 14 bases in between. The CDR3 reads CASTRRDKQETQYF. CDR3 DNA: TGTGCCAGCACCCGGAGGGACAAGCAAGAGACCCAGTACTTC.

The V and J genes are TRBV7-6 and TRBJ2-7, with D possibly TRBD1 on 6 matching bases. This CDR3 is built from 14 residues. Germline V CDR1 and CDR2: SGHVS, FNYEAQ. V shed 6 bases and J shed 2 bases, with 14 bases lying between them. The CDR3 loop reads CASSYGQLPYEQYF. CDR3 DNA: TGTGCCAGCAGTTATGGACAGCTACCCTACGAGCAGTACTTC.

The V gene is TRBV27, the J gene TRBJ1-1, with a tentative D call TRBD1 (5 bases). Germline V gives CDR1 MNHEY, CDR2 SMNVEV (reference sequence). Trimming took 5 bases from V and 5 from J, leaving 12 bases between them. CDR3 length equals 13 residues. This CDR3 reads CASSQGVWTEAFF. CDR3 coding DNA: TGTGCCAGCAGTCAAGGGGTCTGGACTGAAGCTTTCTTT.

The chain recombines TRBV10-2 with TRBJ1-6; D perhaps matches TRBD1 (5 bases). V was cut by 0 bases and J by 7 bases, with 16 bases left in between. From germline, CDR1 is WSHSY and CDR2 SAAADI. This CDR3 is built from 17 residues. CDR3 DNA sequence: TGCGCCAGCAGTGAGTCCTTTGCTGTGGGGGTAAATTCACCCCTCCACTTT. Translated: CASSESFAVGVNSPLHF.

Only one count was recorded for this clone. The genes are TRBV5-1 and TRBJ2-3; D is undetermined. Germline V gene data show CDR1 as SGHRS and CDR2 as YFSETQ. The V and J ends lost 0 bases and 3 bases respectively, with 14 bases between them. The CDR3 is 16 residues long. Here the CDR3 reads CASSLEGRPETDTQYF. The CDR3 region has the DNA TGCGCCAGCAGCTTGGAAGGGCGGCCGGAGACAGATACGCAGTATTTT.